Following are 4 T cell receptor beta chains from one sample sequenced in a study of blood T cells in healthy people across ages (dated by TCRdb to the mid-2010s). The library was prepared using 5' RACE. TCRdb lists the instrument as Illumina HiSeq 2500. A second 7 to 11 cycle PCR used a sample-barcoded 5' primer and a J-beta primer mix. TCRdb took the public reads, trimmed them with fastp at Q25, ran MiXCR for clone calling and kept in-frame beta chains. Rows matching on CDR3 protein sequence are summarized as one entry with the most common DNA and genes. The sample records 500,000 to 600,000 distinct CDR3 sequences, 25% to 30% of which are singletons. The ten largest clones capture less than 20% of the sample. The sample taken for sequencing was blood. Receptors were obtained from a woman between 65 and 79 years old in good health.

The rearrangement links TRBV3-1 to TRBJ2-6; the D is unclear. CDR3 length: 16 amino acids. Germline V CDR1 and CDR2: LGHDT, YNNKEL (reference sequence). Trimming left V 1 base short and J 0 bases short, with 7 bases between. The CDR3: CASSQGPFSGANVLTF. The CDR3 nucleotides are TGTGCCAGCAGCCAAGGTCCGTTCTCTGGGGCCAACGTCCTGACTTTC.

Here the CDR3 reads CASSFGGGAGKTQYF. The CDR3 nucleotides are TGTGCCAGCAGTTTCGGAGGGGGGGCTGGGAAGACCCAGTACTTC. The chain combines TRBV12-3 or TRBV12-4 with TRBJ2-5, with a tentative D call TRBD2 (7 bases). This CDR3 comprises 15 residues. Trimming stripped 3 bases from V and 6 bases from J, with 17 bases between.

This chain uses TRBV7-9 with TRBJ2-6, with 10 bases that match TRBD1. Germline lookup yields CDR1 SEHNR and CDR2 FQNEAQ (reference sequence). CDR3 length equals 16 residues. V shed 5 bases and J 7 bases; nucleotides not matched to a gene: 8. CDR3 loop: CASSASGTGEANVLTF. The CDR3, as DNA: TGTGCCAGCAGCGCCTCCGGGACAGGGGAAGCCAACGTCCTGACTTTC.

The chain combines TRBV20-1 with TRBJ1-4; no clear D gene. The CDR3 length is 13 residues. V lost 1 base and J 8 bases, leaving 11 bases between the germline ends. Per the germline V gene, CDR1 is DFQATT and CDR2 is SNEGSKA (reference sequence). CDR3 sequence: CSARVGSGEKLFF. CDR3 nucleotide sequence: TGCAGTGCTAGAGTTGGGTCCGGAGAAAAACTGTTTTTT.